One sample yielded the 11 T cell receptor beta chains listed below, sequenced in a study of patients and donors after allogeneic stem cell transplantation. TCRdb called the RT-PCR reads again in MiXCR, with one record for every CDR3 protein. The data contain fewer than 250,000 distinct CDR3 sequences, about 14% of them singletons. Sequenced: blood, either unsorted or a sorted T cell fraction (not recorded which). All receptors come from a human donor who was either an allogeneic HSCT recipient or a stem cell or donor lymphocyte infusion donor (not recorded which). It is not recorded whose cells these are; they may come from a transplant donor.

This clonotype was detected ten times or more. The V gene is TRBV5-4, the J gene TRBJ1-6; 11 bases match TRBD1. Germline CDR1 reads SGHNT; CDR2 reads YYREEE (reference sequence). V shed 3 bases and J 9 bases; nucleotides not matched to a gene: 2. The CDR3 spans 14 residues. As DNA, the CDR3 is TGTGCCAGCAGCTCCGGGACAGGGGGTTCACCCCTCCACTTT. Translating gives CASSSGTGGSPLHF.

This clonotype has a count of ten or more. The chain uses TRBV5-1 and TRBJ2-7, with 10 bases fitting TRBD1. This CDR3 is built from 15 residues. V shed 4 bases and J 5 bases; nucleotides not matched to a gene: 9. The germline CDR1 and CDR2 sequences are SGHRS and YFSETQ. This chain's CDR3 is CASSISGQGSHEQYF. CDR3 sequence (DNA): TGCGCCAGCAGCATCTCGGGACAGGGGTCCCACGAGCAGTACTTC. The full variable domain, with the rest looked up from reference TRBV5-1 and TRBJ2-7, is KAGVTQTPRYLIKTRGQQVTLSCSPISGHRSVSWYQQTPGQGLQFLFEYFSETQRNKGNFPGRFSGRQFSNSRSEMNVSTLELGDSALYLCASSISGQGSHEQYFGPGTRLTVT.

The chain uses TRBV11-2 and TRBJ1-2, with unresolved D. The CDR3 has 13 residues. The ends were cut back, 2 bases at V and 4 bases at J, with 8 bases in the middle. The germline gives CDR1 SGHAT, CDR2 FQNNGV. The CDR3, as DNA: TGTGCCAGCAGCTTACTCCGGGGCTATGGCTACACCTTC. This gives the protein CASSLLRGYGYTF.

This clonotype has just a few counts. The chain employs TRBV3-1 and TRBJ2-3; D might be TRBD1 or TRBD2, each matching 7 bases. The CDR3 length is 16 residues. V lost 1 base to trimming and J lost 8 bases, with 19 bases between them. CDR1 and CDR2 (germline): LGHDT, YNNKEL (reference sequence). This chain's CDR3 is CASSQGQGGAVATQYF. In DNA form, the CDR3 reads TGTGCCAGCAGCCAAGGTCAGGGGGGGGCGGTAGCTACGCAGTATTTT.

This clonotype was counted a few times. This chain's CDR3 is CASSVDSLNTGELFF. DNA for the CDR3: TGTGCCAGCAGCGTAGACAGTCTGAACACCGGGGAGCTGTTTTTT. The chain has TRBV9 and TRBJ2-2; D remains ambiguous. The germline V gene has CDR1 SGDLS and CDR2 YYNGEE. V was shortened by 0 bases and J by 1 base, with 7 bases between the two germline ends. This CDR3 spans 15 amino acids.

The V call is TRBV25-1, the J call TRBJ2-7, with TRBD2 identical over 15 bases. With V trimmed by 6 bases and J by 6 bases, 3 bases remained unmatched. CDR3 length: 14 residues. Germline CDR1 MGHDK, CDR2 SYGVNS. CDR3 in amino acids: CASRGGLAGGEQYF. DNA for the CDR3: TGTGCCAGCAGGGGGGGACTAGCGGGAGGCGAGCAGTACTTC.

This clonotype was counted many times. The chain has TRBV20-1 and TRBJ2-2, with D possibly being TRBD2 (6 bases). CDR3 length: 14 residues. Germline-derived CDR1 and CDR2 are DFQATT and SNEGSKA (reference sequence). V was shortened by 6 bases and J by 8 bases, with 19 bases between the two germline ends. CDR3 amino acids: CSARERSQFGELFF. The CDR3 nucleotides are TGCAGTGCCCGGGAGAGGTCCCAATTTGGGGAGCTGTTTTTT.

This clonotype was picked up a small number of times. This chain connects TRBV6-2 or TRBV6-3 to TRBJ2-2; a possible D gene is TRBD2 (6 bases). The CDR3 sequence is 16 residues long. Between the trimmed V and J ends, which lost 7 bases and 6 bases, there was a span of 21 bases. The germline V gene encodes CDR1 MNHEY and CDR2 SVGEGT. CDR3 DNA: TGTGCCAGCATCCAGGCCTCAGGGCGGGGTGCCGGGGAGCTGTTTTTT. Translating it yields CASIQASGRGAGELFF.

This clonotype was seen a handful of times. The genes are TRBV3-1 and TRBJ2-3; D remains unclear. The CDR3 runs 14 residues. In germline, CDR1 is LGHDT, CDR2 YNNKEL (reference sequence). Trimming took 1 base from V and 2 from J, leaving 7 bases between them. The CDR3 loop is CASSQAGNTDTQYF. CDR3 DNA sequence: TGTGCCAGCAGCCAAGCTGGGAACACAGATACGCAGTATTTT.

The chain is built from TRBV4-1 and TRBJ2-5; D unclear. Trimming removed 3 bases from V and 7 bases from J, with 21 bases in between. Germline V gives CDR1 MGHRA, CDR2 YSYEKL. CDR3 length: 16 residues. The CDR3 is CASSQEPSGWSRTQYF. In DNA, the CDR3 is TGCGCCAGCAGCCAGGAACCGTCCGGGTGGTCGAGGACCCAGTACTTC.

This clonotype was observed a few times. The chain uses TRBV7-6 and TRBJ1-1; 8 nucleotides line up with TRBD1. J was trimmed by 5 bases and V by 2 bases; bases with no gene match: 13. This CDR3 has 17 amino acids. Germline CDR1 and CDR2: SGHVS and FNYEAQ. In nucleotides, the CDR3 is TGTGCCAGCAGCTTATTCATTGGACAGGGTGACTTAACTGAAGCTTTCTTT. Encoded protein: CASSLFIGQGDLTEAFF.